This T cell receptor beta chain was recorded in a study of a mutant IDH1 vaccine in newly diagnosed glioma (dated by TCRdb to 2020 to 2022). About the investigation overall: Vaccination started 4-6 weeks after radiotherapy alone, or was given together with temozolomide cycles in the groups whose treatment included chemotherapy. Of the approximately 30 treated patients, roughly 60% were male and 37.5% were female, and the mean age was roughly 40 years. Prior to enrollment, standard therapy consisting of radiotherapy alone, temozolomide alone, or radiochemotherapy with temozolomide had been administered to patients, with the combination being received by most patients. The week-35 safety follow-up was designated visit V12, and the week-47 end of study was designated visit V13. Peripheral blood was collected at six visits: V03 (baseline), V05, V07, V10, V12 and V13. Longitudinal TCRB deep sequencing was done for 25 to 30 treated patients, wherever samples were available for exploratory analyses. Overall results and qualifications from the work: The authors noted that analyses of patient blood samples could not be reproduced because of sample limitations. PBMC samples for TCRB deep sequencing were selected based on availability. Changes in the top peripheral T cell clonotypes picked up by TCRB sequencing did not appear to be linked to pseudoprogression. Vaccine-induced immune responses across multiple MHC alleles were detected in approximately 93% of patients.

In regard to this clone: Its antigen is still unknown. No much larger clonotype is one base removed from it; base qualities were not supplied.

Per the publication, the time point label means: week 47, end of study. Every vaccine dose consisted of 300 ug of a 20-mer mutant IDH1 peptide in Montanide, administered subcutaneously together with topical imiquimod. Eight vaccinations were administered to patients in weeks 1, 3, 5, 7, 11, 15, 19 and 23, corresponding to visits V03 through V10. Newly diagnosed WHO grade 3 or 4 IDH1-mutant astrocytomas showing loss of nuclear ATRX were present in the donors. The samples were drawn from NOA16, a multicentre, single-arm, open-label phase I trial in Germany that tested a mutant IDH1 peptide vaccine in humans for the first time. The DNeasy Blood and Tissue Kit was used to extract genomic DNA from EDTA blood for TCRB sequencing. Libraries were prepared through the immunoSEQ multiplex PCR assay. Rearranged TCR beta chain sequences were amplified using the hsTCRB Kit according to the manufacturer's protocol. TCRB libraries were sequenced on an Illumina MiSeq. In the authors' own workflow: The proprietary platform of the kit vendor was used for demultiplexing, trimming and gene mapping. TCRdb obtained this table from immuneACCESS and retained in-frame rearrangements with V and J assigned. These tables miss some clones; where compared with another copy, unresolved V genes account for less than half of the shortfall, and the remainder is unexplained. Clone size and the V and J calls come from that table; the DNA yielded D and trimming. A total of roughly 13,000 clones appear in this sample, around 76% of them only once. Roughly 4% of the sample is in the top ten clones.

The sample was PBMCs, taken from a glioma patient whose treatment included an IDH1 peptide vaccine. The sequence derives from a woman between 35 and 50 years old with glioma.

DNA sequence: TGTGCCAGCAGCCCAGGGGGGCGGCAAAGCTCCTACGAGCAGTACTTC. Its translation reads: CASSPGGRQSSYEQYF. The V and J genes are TRBV7-8 and TRBJ2-7, with a weak D call of TRBD1 (7 bases match). Counted from cysteine to phenylalanine, this CDR3 has 16 amino acids. CDR3 DNA is the only sequence kept; it has 48 bases, read in frame from the first base. Per the germline V gene, SGHVS is the CDR1 and FQNEAQ is the CDR2. V and J are truncated by 5 bases and 0 bases respectively, leaving an intervening sequence of 17 bases.